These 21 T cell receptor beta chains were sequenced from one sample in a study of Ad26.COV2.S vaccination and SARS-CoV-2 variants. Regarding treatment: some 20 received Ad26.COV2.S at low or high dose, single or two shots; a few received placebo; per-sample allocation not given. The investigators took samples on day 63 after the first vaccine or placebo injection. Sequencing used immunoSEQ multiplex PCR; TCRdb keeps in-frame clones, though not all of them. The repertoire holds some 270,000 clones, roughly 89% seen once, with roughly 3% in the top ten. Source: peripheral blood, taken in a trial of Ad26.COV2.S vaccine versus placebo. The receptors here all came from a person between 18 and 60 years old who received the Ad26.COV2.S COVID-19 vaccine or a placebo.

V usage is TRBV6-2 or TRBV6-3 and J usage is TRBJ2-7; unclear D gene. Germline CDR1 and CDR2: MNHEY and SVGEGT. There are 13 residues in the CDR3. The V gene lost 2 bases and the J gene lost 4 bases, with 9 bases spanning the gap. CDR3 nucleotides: TGTGCCAGCAGTTACGGCGGTAGTTACGAGCAGTACGTC. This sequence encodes CASSYGGSYEQYV.

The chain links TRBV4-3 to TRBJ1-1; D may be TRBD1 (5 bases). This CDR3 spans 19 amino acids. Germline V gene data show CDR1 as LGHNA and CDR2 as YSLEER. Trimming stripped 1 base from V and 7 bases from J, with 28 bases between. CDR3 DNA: TGCGCCAGCAGCCAAGCTTTGATTTTTTCTGAGGGAGGACAAGATGAAGCTTTCTTT. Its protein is CASSQALIFSEGGQDEAFF.

CDR3 in DNA: TGCGCCAGCAGTGACCGGAGCTCTGGAAACACCATATATTTT. Translated, it gives CASSDRSSGNTIYF. V usage is TRBV5-1 and J usage is TRBJ1-3; D gene ambiguous. Germline V gene sequence: CDR1 SGHRS, CDR2 YFSETQ. Trimming pared 5 bases from V and 0 bases from J, leaving 9 bases between. The CDR3 has 14 residues.

The CDR3 reads CASSFTQGTGELFF. CDR3 sequence (DNA): TGCGCCAGCAGCTTTACCCAGGGGACCGGGGAGCTGTTTTTT. The V call is TRBV5-1, the J call TRBJ2-2; D perhaps matches TRBD1 (6 bases). The CDR3 is 14 amino acids. CDR1 and CDR2 (germline): SGHRS, YFSETQ. The ends were cut back, 2 bases at V and 5 bases at J, with 10 bases in the middle.

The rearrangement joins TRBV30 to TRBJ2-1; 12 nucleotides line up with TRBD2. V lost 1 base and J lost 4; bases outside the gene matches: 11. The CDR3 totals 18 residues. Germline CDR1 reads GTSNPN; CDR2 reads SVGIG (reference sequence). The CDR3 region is CAWSDNMGTSGRYNEQFF. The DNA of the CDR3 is TGTGCCTGGAGTGATAACATGGGGACTAGCGGGCGTTACAATGAGCAGTTCTTC.

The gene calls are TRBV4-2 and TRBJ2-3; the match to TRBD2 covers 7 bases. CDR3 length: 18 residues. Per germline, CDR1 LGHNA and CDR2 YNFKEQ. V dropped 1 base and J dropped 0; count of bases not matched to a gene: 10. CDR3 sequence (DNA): TGTGCCAGCAGCCAAGGAGCGGGAAAACGGTCTAGCACAGATACGCAGTATTTT. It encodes CASSQGAGKRSSTDTQYF.

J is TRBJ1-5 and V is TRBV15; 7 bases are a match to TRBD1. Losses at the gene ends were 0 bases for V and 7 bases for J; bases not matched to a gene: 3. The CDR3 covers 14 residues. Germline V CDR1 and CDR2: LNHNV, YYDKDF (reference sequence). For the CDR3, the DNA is TGTGCCACCAGCAGAGAGGACAGGTACCAGCCCCAGCATTTT. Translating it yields CATSREDRYQPQHF.

The CDR3 nucleotides are TGTGCCACAAGCCTAGCGGGGTTACTATCTAGCACAGATACGCAGTATTTT. As protein: CATSLAGLLSSTDTQYF. The rearrangement uses TRBV5-8 and TRBJ2-3; 9 bases map to TRBD2. Looked up from germline, CDR1 is SGHTS and CDR2 is YDEGEE. The V segment lost 9 bases and the J segment 0 bases; nucleotides outside the gene matches: 14. The CDR3 runs 17 residues.

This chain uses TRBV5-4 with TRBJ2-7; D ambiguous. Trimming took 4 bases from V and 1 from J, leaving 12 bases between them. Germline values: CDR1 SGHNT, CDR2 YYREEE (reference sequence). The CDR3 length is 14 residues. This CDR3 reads CASSASQRSYEQYV. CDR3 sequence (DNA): TGTGCCAGCAGCGCATCCCAAAGATCCTACGAGCAGTACGTC.

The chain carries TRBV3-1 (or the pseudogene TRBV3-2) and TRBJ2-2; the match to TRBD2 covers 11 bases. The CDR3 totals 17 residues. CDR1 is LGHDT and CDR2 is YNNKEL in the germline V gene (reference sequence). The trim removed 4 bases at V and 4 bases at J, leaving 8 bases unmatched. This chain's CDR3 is CASSPFSGRDGTGELFF. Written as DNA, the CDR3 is TGTGCCAGCAGCCCTTTTAGCGGGAGGGATGGCACCGGGGAGCTGTTTTTT.

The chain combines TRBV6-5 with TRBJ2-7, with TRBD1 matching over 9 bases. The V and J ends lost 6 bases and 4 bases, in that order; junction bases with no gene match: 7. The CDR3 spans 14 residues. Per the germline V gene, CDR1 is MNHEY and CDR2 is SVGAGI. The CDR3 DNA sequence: TGTGCCAGCAGAGATACGGGACAGGGTTACGAGCAGTACTTC. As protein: CASRDTGQGYEQYF.

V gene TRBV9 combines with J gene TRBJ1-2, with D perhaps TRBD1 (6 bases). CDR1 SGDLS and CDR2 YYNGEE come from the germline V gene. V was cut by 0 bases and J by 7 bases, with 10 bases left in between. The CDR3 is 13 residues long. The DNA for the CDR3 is TGTGCCAGCAGCGTAGCTACAGGGTTTGGCTACACCTTC. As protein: CASSVATGFGYTF.

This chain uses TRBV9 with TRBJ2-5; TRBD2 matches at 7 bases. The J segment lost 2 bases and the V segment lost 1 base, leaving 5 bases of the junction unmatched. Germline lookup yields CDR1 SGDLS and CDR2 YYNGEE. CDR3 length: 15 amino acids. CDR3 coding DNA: TGTGCCAGCAGCGTAATAGCGGGCCAACAAGAGACCCAGTACTTC. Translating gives CASSVIAGQQETQYF. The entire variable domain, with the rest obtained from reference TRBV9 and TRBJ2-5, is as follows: DSGVTQTPKHLITATGQRVTLRCSPRSGDLSVYWYQQSLDQGLQFLIQYYNGEERAKGNILERFSAQQFPDLHSELNLSSLELGDSALYFCASSVIAGQQETQYFGPGTRLLVL.

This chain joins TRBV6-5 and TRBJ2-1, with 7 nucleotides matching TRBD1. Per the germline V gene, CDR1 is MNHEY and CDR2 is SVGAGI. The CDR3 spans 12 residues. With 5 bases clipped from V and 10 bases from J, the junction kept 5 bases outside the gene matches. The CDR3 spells CASSTGVGEQFF. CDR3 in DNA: TGTGCCAGCAGTACAGGGGTTGGGGAGCAGTTCTTC.

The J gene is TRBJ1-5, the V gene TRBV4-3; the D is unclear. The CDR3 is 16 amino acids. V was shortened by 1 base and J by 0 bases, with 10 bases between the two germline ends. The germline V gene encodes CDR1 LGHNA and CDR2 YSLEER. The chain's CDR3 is CASSQALADSNQPQHF. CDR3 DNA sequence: TGCGCCAGCAGCCAAGCGTTAGCAGATAGCAATCAGCCCCAGCATTTT.

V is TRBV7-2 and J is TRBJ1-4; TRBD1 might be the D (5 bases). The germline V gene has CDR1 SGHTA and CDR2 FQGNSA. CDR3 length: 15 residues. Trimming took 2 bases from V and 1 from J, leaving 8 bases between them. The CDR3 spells CASSLTGVTNEKLFF. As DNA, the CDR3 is TGTGCCAGCAGCTTAACGGGGGTAACTAATGAAAAACTGTTTTTT.

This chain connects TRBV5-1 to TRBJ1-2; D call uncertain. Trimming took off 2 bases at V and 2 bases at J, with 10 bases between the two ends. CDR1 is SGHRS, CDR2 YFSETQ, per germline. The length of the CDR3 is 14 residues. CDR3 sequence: CASSLPNANYGYTF. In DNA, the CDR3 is TGCGCCAGCAGCTTACCCAACGCCAACTATGGCTACACCTTC.

The CDR3 DNA follows: TGTGCCAGCAGCGAAAGATTTAGCGGGAGGGGCACAGATACGCAGTATTTT. Protein sequence: CASSERFSGRGTDTQYF. The rearrangement joins TRBV13 to TRBJ2-3; 11 nucleotides agree with TRBD2. The CDR3 consists of 17 residues. Germline values: CDR1 PRHDT, CDR2 FYEKMQ (reference sequence). V trimming: 5 bases; J trimming: 1 base; junction bases outside the gene matches: 8.

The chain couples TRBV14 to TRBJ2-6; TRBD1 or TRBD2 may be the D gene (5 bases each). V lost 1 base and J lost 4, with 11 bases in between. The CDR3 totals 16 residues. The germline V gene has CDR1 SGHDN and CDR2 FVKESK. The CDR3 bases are TGTGCCAGCAGCCAAGTATGGGGGAGAGGGGCCAACGTCCTGACTTTC. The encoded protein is CASSQVWGRGANVLTF.

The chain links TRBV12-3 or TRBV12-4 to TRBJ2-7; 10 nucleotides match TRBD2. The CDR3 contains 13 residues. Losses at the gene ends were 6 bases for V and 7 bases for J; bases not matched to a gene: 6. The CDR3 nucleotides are TGTGCCAGCAGCCTAGCGGGAGCGGAGGAGCAGTACGTC. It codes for CASSLAGAEEQYV.

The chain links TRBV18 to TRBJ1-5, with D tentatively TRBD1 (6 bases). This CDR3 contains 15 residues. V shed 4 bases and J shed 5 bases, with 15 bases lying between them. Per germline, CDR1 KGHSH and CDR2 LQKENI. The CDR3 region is CASSRTGMGDQPQHF. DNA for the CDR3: TGTGCCAGCTCACGTACAGGGATGGGTGATCAGCCCCAGCATTTT.